These 2 T cell receptor beta chains were all obtained from the same sample, sequenced in a study of cytomegalovirus exposure and HLA in healthy donors (dated by TCRdb to 2016 to 2017). The library was prepared using the immunoSEQ multiplex PCR assay. For the multiplex PCR, a mixture combining 60 forward primers for TCR Vbeta segments and 13 reverse primers for TCR Jbeta segments was used. Not all clones reach the TCRdb copy of this immuneACCESS table, which keeps in-frame sequences only. Checked studies attribute under half of the gap to unresolved V genes and leave the rest unexplained. This sample lists about 84,000 clones; 55% to 65% were detected once. Approximately 15% of the sample belongs to the ten largest clones. Source material: PBMCs. Receptors originate from a woman in her 40s in good health and CMV-seropositive.

This chain links TRBV5-1 with TRBJ2-3, with 7 bases that match TRBD1. Germline CDR1 reads SGHRS; CDR2 reads YFSETQ. The V and J ends lost 4 bases and 2 bases, in that order; junction bases with no gene match: 7. The CDR3 loop spans 15 amino acids. The CDR3 loop is CASSQTGLPTDTQYF. CDR3 coding DNA: TGCGCCAGCAGCCAGACAGGGTTACCCACAGATACGCAGTATTTT.

The chain carries TRBV6-4 and TRBJ2-5; D gene uncertain. In germline, CDR1 is MRHNA, CDR2 SNTAGT. V lost 11 bases and J lost 2, with 30 bases in between. CDR3 size: 18 residues. CDR3 bases: TGTGCCGGAGCCGAGCCGCGTATTGCACATAAGATACAAGAGACCCAGTACTTC. It yields the protein CAGAEPRIAHKIQETQYF.